A selection of T cell receptor beta chains follows, all from one sample in a study of OX40 agonist ivuxolimab in advanced cancers. The table came from immunoSEQ multiplex PCR; TCRdb's copy has only in-frame clones and leaves some out. This table has approximately 73,000 clones, 70% to 90% appearing once. The sequences come from CD4+ or CD8+ T cells sorted from blood, collected in a trial of the OX40 agonist ivuxolimab. These receptors all come from an adult with an advanced solid tumor such as melanoma, head and neck, liver or kidney cancer. CDR3s include the opening cysteine and the closing phenylalanine or tryptophan. The D gene is left open where the match is weak. Clone size appears in some rows only: once, few, many, or a class for an expanded clone.

>TRBJ2-2|TRBD1|TRBV7-3|-
TGTGCCAGCAGCCCCGCCGGGACAGGGAGAACCGGGGAGCTGTTTTTT
CASSPAGTGRTGELFF
>TRBJ1-5|-|TRBV6-6|once
TGTGCCGTCCGACCAGGGGAGGTTAGCAATCAGCCCCAGCATTTT
CAVRPGEVSNQPQHF
>TRBJ1-4|TRBD1|TRBV6-1|once
TGTGCCAGCAGAACCCGGGACAGGGATGAAAAACTGTTTTTT
CASRTRDRDEKLFF
>TRBJ1-5|-|TRBV5-8|medium-sized
TGTGCCAGCAGCTTGGGCAGGGATAGCAATCAGCCCCAGCATTTT
CASSLGRDSNQPQHF
>TRBJ1-6|-|TRBV5-5|-
TGTGCCAGCAGCTCTGTACCTGGGGGTTCACCCCTCCACTTT
CASSSVPGGSPLHF
>TRBJ2-2|TRBD1|TRBV6-6|-
TGTGCCAGCAGCAGGGACAGGGGGCATGGCGGGGAGCTGTTTTTT
CASSRDRGHGGELFF
>TRBJ2-3|-|TRBV4-3|-
TGCGCCAGCAGCCAAGCTAACACAGATACGCAGTATTTT
CASSQANTDTQYF
>TRBJ2-2|-|TRBV5-6|-
TGTGCCAGCAGCTTGGTCGAAACCGGGGAGCTGTTTTTT
CASSLVETGELFF
>TRBJ1-4|-|TRBV27|-
TGTGCCAGCAGTCCGCTTGGAACCGGGGGCGAAAAACTGTTTTTT
CASSPLGTGGEKLFF
>TRBJ1-1|-|TRBV12-2|-
TGTGCAAGTCGCTTAGGCCAGAGCATGAACACTGAAGCTTTCTTT
CASRLGQSMNTEAFF
>TRBJ2-7|-|TRBV5-1|-
TGCGCCAGCAGCTTGGGAGCTAACAGGGTACGCGAGCAGTACTTC
CASSLGANRVREQYF
>TRBJ2-5|-|TRBV5-4|once
TGTGCCAGCAGCTTGGCAGGGGTCCAAGAGACCCAGTACTTC
CASSLAGVQETQYF
>TRBJ1-1|-|TRBV7-2|-
TGTGCCAGCAGCTTATTGAGGGATACTGAAGCTTTCTTT
CASSLLRDTEAFF
>TRBJ1-1|-|TRBV4-1|-
TGCGCCAGCAGCCGAACCTCGGGGGTCACTGAAGCTTTCTTT
CASSRTSGVTEAFF
>TRBJ1-6|-|TRBV6-5|-
TGTGCCAGCAGTTATCAGGGGCTGGGTTCACCCCTCCACTTT
CASSYQGLGSPLHF
>TRBJ1-1|-|TRBV28|-
TGTGCCAGCCAAACCGACACGCGTTGGACTGAAGCTTTCTTT
CASQTDTRWTEAFF
>TRBJ2-3|-|TRBV18|-
TGTGCCAGCTCACCCGGAGGGGACCGGGTGACAGATACGCAGTATTTT
CASSPGGDRVTDTQYF
>TRBJ1-2|-|TRBV29-1|-
TGCAGCGTACCTCAAGTGTCAGGGCGGTCTGGCTACACCTTC
CSVPQVSGRSGYTF
>TRBJ1-5|-|TRBV4-2|-
TGTGCCAGCAGCCAAGAGACCGCAAGGAATCAGCCCCAGCATTTT
CASSQETARNQPQHF
>TRBJ2-2|TRBD2|TRBV12-5|-
TGTGCTAGTGGTCAGCGGACTAGTCTTACCAACACCGGGGAGCTGTTTTTT
CASGQRTSLTNTGELFF
>TRBJ1-2|TRBD1|TRBV19|-
TGTGCCAGTACCCCACCCGGGACAGGGATTCTCTACACCTTC
CASTPPGTGILYTF
>TRBJ1-1|-|TRBV16|few
TGTGCCAGCAGCCGCCCGGGGCAGGGGAACACTGAAGCTTTCTTT
CASSRPGQGNTEAFF
>TRBJ1-2|-|TRBV28|-
TGTGCCAGCAGTTTAGAAGGCTATGGCTACACCTTC
CASSLEGYGYTF
>TRBJ1-1|-|TRBV15|-
TGTGCCACCAGCAGACTGGGGAACACTGAAGCTTTCTTT
CATSRLGNTEAFF
>TRBJ2-3|TRBD1|TRBV2|-
TGTGCCAGCAGCTACGACAGGGCCGGAGATACGCAGTATTTT
CASSYDRAGDTQYF
>TRBJ2-1|-|TRBV27|-
TGTGCCAGCAGTTTATCCGGGGGGCTTCACAATGAGCAGTTCTTC
CASSLSGGLHNEQFF
>TRBJ1-1|-|TRBV19|-
TGTGCCAGTAGTATAGATCCAGGACCTAACACTGAAGCTTTCTTT
CASSIDPGPNTEAFF
>TRBJ1-1|TRBD1|TRBV7-3|-
TGTGCCAGCAGCACCCTGACAGGGACTGAAGCTTTCTTT
CASSTLTGTEAFF
>TRBJ2-2|-|TRBV19|-
TGTGCCAGTAATCAGGGGGGACCCACCGGGGAGCTGTTTTTT
CASNQGGPTGELFF
>TRBJ1-2|TRBD1|TRBV5-1|-
TGCGCCAGCAGCCAAACAGGGGAGTATGGCTACACCTTC
CASSQTGEYGYTF
>TRBJ2-7|-|TRBV7-7|-
TGTGCCAGCAGTGCGGCGGGAAACTACGAGCAGTACTTC
CASSAAGNYEQYF
>TRBJ2-7|-|TRBV28|-
TGTGCCACCGTGACGGGACACAGTATCTACGAGCAGTACTTC
CATVTGHSIYEQYF
>TRBJ2-1|TRBD1|TRBV12-5|-
TGTGCTAGTGCCTCAGTCGGACAGGTCTCCTCCTACAATGAGCAGTTCTTC
CASASVGQVSSYNEQFF
>TRBJ1-5|TRBD1|TRBV5-1|-
TGCGCCAGCAGCTTGGCTGGACAGGCGGACAATCAGCCCCAGCATTTT
CASSLAGQADNQPQHF
>TRBJ1-1|-|TRBV7-2|-
TGTGCCAGCAGCCTCCTTACAGGGCAGAACACTGAAGCTTTCTTT
CASSLLTGQNTEAFF
>TRBJ2-2|-|TRBV19|-
TGTGCCAGTGGAGGGGGCCGGACCGGGGAGCTGTTTTTT
CASGGGRTGELFF
>TRBJ2-5|-|TRBV6-1|-
TGTGCCAGCAGTGAAGGGGTCTCGCGGAACAAAGAGACCCAGTACTTC
CASSEGVSRNKETQYF
>TRBJ2-7|-|TRBV27|-
TGTGCCAGCAGTTTACGAACAGGGGGGGACTACGAGCAGTACTTC
CASSLRTGGDYEQYF
>TRBJ2-7|TRBD2|TRBV6-1|few
TGTGCCAGCAGTGAAAAGGGACTAGGTTTTACGGAGCAGTACTTC
CASSEKGLGFTEQYF
>TRBJ1-5|-|TRBV7-9|-
TGTGCCAGCAGCTTAGGGGACCGGCAGCCCCAGCATTTT
CASSLGDRQPQHF
>TRBJ2-1|TRBD1|TRBV5-1|few
TGCGCCAGCAGCCAACGGGGCAGGGGGCAGTTAGGGTCCTACAATGAGCAGTTCTTC
CASSQRGRGQLGSYNEQFF
>TRBJ1-5|TRBD1|TRBV7-9|-
TGTGCCAGCAGCGAGGACAGGGGCCCAGGGGGCAATCAGCCCCAGCATTTT
CASSEDRGPGGNQPQHF
>TRBJ2-7|-|TRBV5-4|-
TGTGCCAGCAGCCTACTGACAGGCGCAACCGTCCTCGAGCAGTACTTC
CASSLLTGATVLEQYF
>TRBJ1-6|-|TRBV30|few
TGTGCCTGGAGTGTCGGCAGGGAGAATTCACCCCTCCACTTT
CAWSVGRENSPLHF
>TRBJ2-7|-|TRBV5-1|-
TGCGCCAGCAGCTTCTCCGGGACATTTTCCTACGAGCAGTACTTC
CASSFSGTFSYEQYF
>TRBJ1-2|-|TRBV4-2|-
TGTGCCAGCAGCCAGGACCCGGACGTCAACTATGGCTACACCTTC
CASSQDPDVNYGYTF
>TRBJ1-4|TRBD1|TRBV5-5|-
TGTGCCAGCAGCATAGGACAGGGGGGTGAAAAACTGTTTTTT
CASSIGQGGEKLFF
>TRBJ1-2|-|TRBV30|-
TGTGCCTGGAGTGTAAGTCTTCGTACGGGCTACACCTTC
CAWSVSLRTGYTF
>TRBJ1-6|-|TRBV18|-
TGTGCCAGCTCGCCAGGGCTTAATTCACCCCTCCACTTT
CASSPGLNSPLHF
>TRBJ2-5|TRBD2|TRBV5-4|-
TGTGCCAGCGTAGGCAGCGGGGGGGCCGGTGAGACCCAGTACTTC
CASVGSGGAGETQYF
>TRBJ2-3|-|TRBV4-2|-
TGTGCCAGCAGCCAAGAGGACAGTAGGACAGATACGCAGTATTTT
CASSQEDSRTDTQYF
>TRBJ2-5|-|TRBV9|-
TGTGCCAGCAGCGTAGGGATGGTGCAAGAGACCCAGTACTTC
CASSVGMVQETQYF